These 9 T cell receptor beta chains came from one sample sequenced in a study of blood T cell repertoires in COVID-19. This table comes from immunoSEQ multiplex PCR, and its TCRdb copy is limited to in-frame clones, with some not included. Of 250,000 or so clones in the sample, around nine tenths were seen once. The sequenced material came from peripheral blood. These TCRs come from a young man with active or convalescent COVID-19.

The CDR3 here is CASSQGAGQGNYGYTF. The CDR3 DNA reads as TGCGCCAGCAGCCAAGGGGCCGGACAGGGTAACTATGGCTACACCTTC. V and J are TRBV4-1 and TRBJ1-2, with 8 positions matching TRBD1. V gave up 1 base and J gave up 1 base; unmatched junction bases: 5. The CDR3 loop spans 16 amino acids. The V gene's germline CDR1 is MGHRA and CDR2 YSYEKL.

This rearrangement joins TRBV6-1 to TRBJ2-5; 9 positions agree with TRBD2. With V trimmed by 1 base and J by 9 bases, 6 bases remained unmatched. Germline-derived CDR1 and CDR2 are MNHNS and SASEGT. CDR3 length: 14 residues. The CDR3 region is CASSEGLAGWSQYF. The CDR3 DNA reads as TGTGCCAGCAGTGAAGGTCTAGCGGGGTGGTCCCAGTACTTC.

The V gene is TRBV5-1, the J gene TRBJ1-1; weak D call: TRBD1 (5 bases). CDR1 is SGHRS and CDR2 is YFSETQ in the germline V gene. The ends were cut back, 0 bases at V and 5 bases at J, with 17 bases in the middle. CDR3 length: 16 residues. The DNA for the CDR3 is TGCGCCAGCAGCTTGGCCTTGACTCGTGGGGGGACTGAAGCTTTCTTT. Encoded protein: CASSLALTRGGTEAFF.

The chain carries TRBV13 and TRBJ2-1; TRBD2 might be the D (5 bases). Germline V lookup: CDR1 PRHDT, CDR2 FYEKMQ (reference sequence). CDR3 size: 15 residues. The V gene lost 8 bases and the J gene lost 7 bases, with 21 bases spanning the gap. The CDR3 region is CASSHGVTTPNEQFF. CDR3 nucleotides: TGTGCCAGCTCTCACGGGGTTACGACCCCTAATGAGCAGTTCTTC.

This clone has just one count. V usage is TRBV6-2 or TRBV6-3 and J usage is TRBJ1-1; 7 positions agree with TRBD1. This CDR3 contains 14 residues. Trimming removed 2 bases from V and 5 bases from J; junction bases left unmatched: 5. CDR1 is MNHEY, CDR2 SVGEGT, per germline. The CDR3 is CASSYGYRGTEAFF. For the CDR3, the DNA is TGTGCCAGCAGTTACGGCTACAGGGGTACTGAAGCTTTCTTT.

The genes are TRBV6-2 or TRBV6-3 and TRBJ2-1; 10 bases fit TRBD2. Germline V gene data show CDR1 as MNHEY and CDR2 as SVGEGT. CDR3 length equals 15 residues. V trimming: 4 bases; J trimming: 2 bases; junction bases outside the gene matches: 2. The CDR3 region has the DNA TGTGCCAGCAGTTTTACTAGCGGGACCTACAATGAGCAGTTCTTC. Its translation: CASSFTSGTYNEQFF.

The V and J genes are TRBV5-6 and TRBJ1-3, with D unclear. Germline CDR1 reads SGHDT; CDR2 reads YYEEEE. This CDR3 comprises 14 residues. The V end lost 6 bases, the J end lost 0 bases, and 10 bases lay between the germline ends. The CDR3 here is CASNGQSSGNTIYF. The CDR3 DNA is TGTGCCAGCAATGGGCAGTCCTCTGGAAACACCATATATTTT.

V usage is TRBV5-4 and J usage is TRBJ1-4; D gene unclear. Germline CDR1 and CDR2: SGHNT and YYREEE (reference sequence). V gave up 3 bases and J gave up 4 bases, with 10 bases separating them. CDR3 size: 14 residues. In nucleotides, the CDR3 is TGTGCCAGCAGCTCTGAGAGAGTTAATGAAAAACTGTTTTTT. Its protein product is CASSSERVNEKLFF.

The gene calls are TRBV10-1 and TRBJ2-7; D unclear. Germline-derived CDR1 and CDR2 are WNHNN and SYGVQD (reference sequence). V was cut by 3 bases and J by 3 bases, with 6 bases left in between. The CDR3 totals 12 residues. CDR3 in amino acids: CASSETIYEQYF. CDR3 coding DNA: TGCGCCAGCAGTGAAACTATCTACGAGCAGTACTTC.